Shown below are 13 T cell receptor beta chains from a single sample sequenced in a study of cytomegalovirus exposure and HLA in healthy donors. With 60 Vbeta and 13 Jbeta primers, the PCR was carried out. Sequencing was performed with immunoSEQ multiplex PCR; in TCRdb, only in-frame clones are kept and a portion is missing. This table has fewer than 120,000 clones, 76% appearing once. Sequencing was carried out using PBMCs. All receptors come from a man aged 30-40 years in good health and CMV-seropositive.

The rearrangement links TRBV15 to TRBJ2-1, with D tentatively TRBD2 (6 bases). Trimming pared 1 base from V and 3 bases from J, leaving 10 bases between. From germline, CDR1 is LNHNV and CDR2 YYDKDF (reference sequence). The CDR3 runs to 15 residues. CDR3 sequence (DNA): TGTGCCACCAGCAGAGCACGCGGGGTCTACAATGAGCAGTTCTTC. This encodes CATSRARGVYNEQFF.

The chain carries TRBV5-6 and TRBJ2-7; D is unresolved. Germline V CDR1 and CDR2: SGHDT, YYEEEE. Trimming took 0 bases from V and 4 from J, leaving 8 bases between them. This CDR3 contains 13 residues. The CDR3 DNA follows: TGTGCCAGCAGCTTGGATTACAGTTACGAGCAGTACTTC. Translation gives CASSLDYSYEQYF.

This clone was recorded a few times. The rearrangement links TRBV10-3 to TRBJ2-5; perhaps TRBD2 as D (6 bases). Germline V gene lookup returns CDR1 ENHRY and CDR2 SYGVKD. The V and J ends lost 6 bases and 1 base respectively, with 12 bases between them. The CDR3 totals 14 residues. The CDR3, as DNA: TGTGCCATCAGCGGGGGACGGCTCCAAGAGACCCAGTACTTC. Translated, it gives CAISGGRLQETQYF.

This chain connects TRBV5-6 to TRBJ2-7; the match to TRBD1 covers 7 bases. The J segment lost 3 bases and the V segment lost 4 bases, leaving 4 bases of the junction unmatched. This CDR3 region has 13 residues. Germline CDR1 is SGHDT and CDR2 is YYEEEE. CDR3 sequence reads: CASSPRDSYEQYF. The CDR3 nucleotides read TGTGCCAGCAGCCCCAGGGACAGCTACGAGCAGTACTTC.

The V and J genes are TRBV21-1 and TRBJ2-7; the table gives TRBD1 as D, unverified against the DNA. TRBV21-1 has pseudogene status. There are 17 residues in the CDR3. DNA of the CDR3: TGTGCCAGCAGCGCCGCTAGCCAGGGGCCCGTATTCTACGAGCAGTACTTC. Its translation: CASSAASQGPVFYEQYF.

This clone was seen only a few times. The chain combines TRBV19 with TRBJ1-4; 10 bases line up with TRBD1. V lost 4 bases, J lost 0 bases, and 2 bases stayed unmatched. From germline, CDR1 is LNHDA and CDR2 SQIVND (reference sequence). CDR3 length equals 16 residues. The CDR3 protein is CASSSGTGATNEKLFF. CDR3 DNA sequence: TGTGCCAGTAGTAGTGGGACAGGGGCAACTAATGAAAAACTGTTTTTT.

The V call is TRBV5-1, the J call TRBJ2-2; maybe TRBD1 (5 bases). Germline CDR1 and CDR2: SGHRS and YFSETQ. V was cut by 0 bases and J by 4 bases, with 7 bases left in between. The CDR3 has 14 amino acids. The CDR3 spells CASSLEGATGELFF. For the CDR3, the DNA is TGCGCCAGCAGCTTGGAAGGGGCCACCGGGGAGCTGTTTTTT.

The rearrangement joins TRBV10-1 to TRBJ2-3, with 8 bases fitting TRBD2. Unmatched junction bases numbered 14, after V lost 6 bases and J lost 3 bases. Germline values: CDR1 WNHNN, CDR2 SYGVQD (reference sequence). This CDR3 has 17 residues. The CDR3 DNA follows: TGCGCCAGCAGGTCGGTAGCGGGGCGCCCTGGGACAGATACGCAGTATTTT. Protein sequence: CASRSVAGRPGTDTQYF.

This clone was observed a few times. The V call is TRBV5-6, the J call TRBJ1-1; TRBD1 matches 7 bases. Germline CDR1 reads SGHDT; CDR2 reads YYEEEE. This CDR3 region has 15 residues. The ends lost 1 base at V and 7 bases at J; junction bases unmatched: 10. CDR3 DNA: TGTGCCAGCAGCTTGTGGGGGACAGACACAAATGAAGCTTTCTTT. Translation: CASSLWGTDTNEAFF.

This clone was counted a few times. The chain uses TRBV7-3 and TRBJ1-1, with a tentative D call TRBD1 (6 bases). The germline CDR1 and CDR2 sequences are SGHTA and FQGTGA. Between the trimmed V and J ends, which lost 5 bases and 6 bases, there was a span of 13 bases. The CDR3 totals 13 residues. The CDR3 sequence is CASSPQGLAEAFF. In nucleotides, the CDR3 is TGTGCCAGCAGCCCACAGGGTTTAGCTGAAGCTTTCTTT.

V and J are TRBV30 and TRBJ1-1, with D perhaps TRBD1 (5 bases). Between the trimmed V and J ends, which lost 3 bases and 4 bases, there was a span of 15 bases. This CDR3 contains 14 residues. CDR1 and CDR2 from the germline V gene are GTSNPN and SVGIG (reference sequence). Here the CDR3 reads CAWSRMGGGTEAFF. The CDR3 nucleotides read TGTGCCTGGAGCAGGATGGGGGGTGGCACTGAAGCTTTCTTT.

The sample holds one count of this clone. The chain uses TRBV2 and TRBJ2-3, with 9 bases lining up with TRBD2. The CDR3 has 15 amino acids. Germline V gene lookup returns CDR1 SNHLY and CDR2 FYNNEI. V gave up 4 bases and J gave up 1 base; unmatched junction bases: 3. Here the CDR3 DNA reads TGTGCCAGCAGTGGACTAGCGGATGGCACAGATACGCAGTATTTT. Protein: CASSGLADGTDTQYF.

This chain links TRBV6-1 with TRBJ2-7, with a possible D match to TRBD1 (6 bases). The CDR3 spans 14 residues. From germline, CDR1 is MNHNS and CDR2 SASEGT. V lost 2 bases and J 0 bases, leaving 8 bases between the germline ends. CDR3 in amino acids: CASSEWGPSYEQYF. CDR3 sequence (DNA): TGTGCCAGCAGTGAATGGGGGCCCTCCTACGAGCAGTACTTC.